The T cell receptor beta chain under discussion was sequenced for a study of early T cells in non-severe SARS-CoV-2 infection. Study details: Unsorted whole-blood RNA was sequenced in bulk, leaving chains unpaired.

Molecules of cDNA were individually given unique molecular identifiers that were attached to them. TCRdb re-called the 5' RACE reads with MiXCR, one entry per CDR3 protein. Altogether 75,000 to 100,000 distinct CDR3 sequences are present, approximately 16% being singletons, with the ten largest covering over 1%. V was trimmed by 4 bases and J by 0 bases, leaving 7 bases between them. Looked up from germline, CDR1 is SQVTM and CDR2 is ANQGSEA. The CDR3 is 13 residues long. The receptor's source is an adult who was a healthcare worker with PCR-confirmed SARS-CoV-2 infection or an uninfected control (not recorded which). Sequenced: whole blood. V gene TRBV29-1 combines with J gene TRBJ2-1; D is uncertain. CDR3 protein: CSVVVRSYNEQFF. Written as DNA, the CDR3 is TGCAGCGTTGTTGTTCGCTCCTACAATGAGCAGTTCTTC.